These T cell receptor beta chains were read from a single sample in a study of CD8 T cells in ankylosing spondylitis. TCRdb recomputed calls from the 5' RACE reads with MiXCR, one row per CDR3 protein. The sample consists of about 150,000 distinct CDR3 sequences, more than 40% of them appearing once. Sequenced: synovial fluid, either unsorted or a sorted T cell fraction (not recorded which). These receptor sequences come from a male donor with ankylosing spondylitis. The CDR3 runs from the conserved cysteine through the conserved F or W. Fields, in order: J gene, V gene, CDR3 length, clone size, D gene, CDR3 DNA, CDR3 protein. D genes are given only for firm matches. The size field is filled for only some rows; it gives once, few, many or a size class.

J gene: TRBJ1-4; V gene: TRBV28; CDR3 length: 15; clone size: -; D gene: -; CDR3 DNA: TGTGCCAGCAGTGGGGCGACAGGACATTACGAAAAACTGTTTTTT; CDR3 protein: CASSGATGHYEKLFF
J gene: TRBJ2-2; V gene: TRBV5-5; CDR3 length: 15; clone size: -; D gene: TRBD2; CDR3 DNA: TGTGCCACCCAACCGGTGGCGGGAGGTTCCGGGGAGCTGTTTTTT; CDR3 protein: CATQPVAGGSGELFF
J gene: TRBJ2-1; V gene: TRBV5-1; CDR3 length: 16; clone size: -; D gene: TRBD2; CDR3 DNA: TGCGCCAGCAGCTTGCGAGAGCGGGAGCCCGGCGATGAGCAGTTCTTC; CDR3 protein: CASSLREREPGDEQFF
J gene: TRBJ2-5; V gene: TRBV3-1; CDR3 length: 17; clone size: -; D gene: -; CDR3 DNA: TGTGCCAGCAGCCAAGGTCTCTGGTCCCTAGAGGGAGAGACCCAGTACTTC; CDR3 protein: CASSQGLWSLEGETQYF
J gene: TRBJ1-4; V gene: TRBV7-9; CDR3 length: 13; clone size: many; D gene: -; CDR3 DNA: TGTGCCACCCGGGCAACAACTAATGAAAAACTGTTTTTT; CDR3 protein: CATRATTNEKLFF
J gene: TRBJ2-1; V gene: TRBV4-1; CDR3 length: 13; clone size: -; D gene: -; CDR3 DNA: TGCGCCAGCAGCCGACTCACCTACAATGAGCAGTTCTTC; CDR3 protein: CASSRLTYNEQFF
J gene: TRBJ2-5; V gene: TRBV20-1; CDR3 length: 15; clone size: -; D gene: -; CDR3 DNA: TGCAGTGCTAGAGCTCGACCCCGTTCACAAGAGACCCAGTACTTC; CDR3 protein: CSARARPRSQETQYF
J gene: TRBJ1-1; V gene: TRBV9; CDR3 length: 18; clone size: -; D gene: -; CDR3 DNA: TGTGCCAGCAGCGTAAGCCCTGAGAAAGGCAGGGAGAACACTGAAGCTTTCTTT; CDR3 protein: CASSVSPEKGRENTEAFF
J gene: TRBJ2-7; V gene: TRBV12-3/TRBV12-4; CDR3 length: 14; clone size: few; D gene: -; CDR3 DNA: TGTGCCAGCAGTTTAGCGTGGTCAGTCTACGAGCAGTACTTC; CDR3 protein: CASSLAWSVYEQYF
J gene: TRBJ2-1; V gene: TRBV20-1; CDR3 length: 11; clone size: few; D gene: -; CDR3 DNA: TGCAGTGCTAGAAGCGAGTGGGAGCAGTTCTTC; CDR3 protein: CSARSEWEQFF
J gene: TRBJ2-1; V gene: TRBV3-1; CDR3 length: 14; clone size: -; D gene: TRBD2; CDR3 DNA: TGTGCCAGCAGACCGGGACTACCCTTTAATGAGCAGTTCTTC; CDR3 protein: CASRPGLPFNEQFF
J gene: TRBJ2-1; V gene: TRBV7-9; CDR3 length: 13; clone size: -; D gene: -; CDR3 DNA: TGTGCCAGCAGCTTATGGGGGGCCAATGAGCAGTTCTTC; CDR3 protein: CASSLWGANEQFF
J gene: TRBJ2-1; V gene: TRBV7-3; CDR3 length: 15; clone size: -; D gene: -; CDR3 DNA: TGTGCCAGCAGCACCACAGGTAGCCCCTACAATGAGCAGTTCTTC; CDR3 protein: CASSTTGSPYNEQFF
J gene: TRBJ1-2; V gene: TRBV2; CDR3 length: 19; clone size: -; D gene: -; CDR3 DNA: TGTGCCAGCAGTGCCAAGAGTCCGAGCCGACGGACCCCTGGGGGAGGCTACACCTTC; CDR3 protein: CASSAKSPSRRTPGGGYTF
J gene: TRBJ1-6; V gene: TRBV2; CDR3 length: 14; clone size: once; D gene: -; CDR3 DNA: TGTGCCAGCAGTGAAGGAAGGCTCTTGGGGCCCCTCCACTTT; CDR3 protein: CASSEGRLLGPLHF
J gene: TRBJ2-3; V gene: TRBV29-1; CDR3 length: 16; clone size: -; D gene: TRBD2; CDR3 DNA: TGCAGCGTGGGGGCGGCCGCGGGAGGGGTCCCAGATACGCAGTATTTT; CDR3 protein: CSVGAAAGGVPDTQYF
J gene: TRBJ1-1; V gene: TRBV12-3/TRBV12-4; CDR3 length: 14; clone size: few; D gene: TRBD1; CDR3 DNA: TGTGCCAGCGCCCGGGACAGGGGAAACACTGAAGCTTTCTTT; CDR3 protein: CASARDRGNTEAFF
J gene: TRBJ2-5; V gene: TRBV13; CDR3 length: 15; clone size: -; D gene: TRBD2; CDR3 DNA: TGTGCCAGCAGCCCTCCGGGACTAGCATGGGAGACCCAGTACTTC; CDR3 protein: CASSPPGLAWETQYF
J gene: TRBJ1-1; V gene: TRBV2; CDR3 length: 12; clone size: many; D gene: -; CDR3 DNA: TGTGCCAGCAGTGAAGGGGACACTGAAGCTTTCTTT; CDR3 protein: CASSEGDTEAFF
J gene: TRBJ2-7; V gene: TRBV4-2; CDR3 length: 15; clone size: few; D gene: TRBD2; CDR3 DNA: TGTGCCAGCAGCCAGGACCCGGGACTAGGCTACGAGCAGTACTTC; CDR3 protein: CASSQDPGLGYEQYF
J gene: TRBJ2-5; V gene: TRBV4-1; CDR3 length: 16; clone size: -; D gene: -; CDR3 DNA: TGCGCCAGCAGCCACCCCGGAGGCGGGGCGGAAGAGACCCAGTACTTC; CDR3 protein: CASSHPGGGAEETQYF
J gene: TRBJ2-3; V gene: TRBV15; CDR3 length: 12; clone size: -; D gene: -; CDR3 DNA: TGTGCCACCAGCGACCTCACAGATACGCAGTATTTT; CDR3 protein: CATSDLTDTQYF
J gene: TRBJ2-2; V gene: TRBV7-9; CDR3 length: 10; clone size: many; D gene: -; CDR3 DNA: TGTGCCACCTATACAGGGGAGCTGTTTTTT; CDR3 protein: CATYTGELFF
J gene: TRBJ2-7; V gene: TRBV18; CDR3 length: 16; clone size: -; D gene: -; CDR3 DNA: TGTGCCAGCTCACCCCCACGGGAGAAGAGCTCCTACGAGCAGTACTTC; CDR3 protein: CASSPPREKSSYEQYF
J gene: TRBJ2-7; V gene: TRBV2; CDR3 length: 14; clone size: -; D gene: TRBD1; CDR3 DNA: TGTGCCAGCCTAATCACAGGGGGCTCCTACGAGCAGTACTTC; CDR3 protein: CASLITGGSYEQYF
J gene: TRBJ2-7; V gene: TRBV4-1; CDR3 length: 15; clone size: -; D gene: TRBD2; CDR3 DNA: TGCGCCAGCAGCCAAGGAGCGGGGGGGCACTACGAGCAGTACTTC; CDR3 protein: CASSQGAGGHYEQYF
J gene: TRBJ2-2; V gene: TRBV10-3; CDR3 length: 16; clone size: many; D gene: -; CDR3 DNA: TGTGCCATCAGTGAGAAAGGGCCCCCAAACACCGGGGAGCTGTTTTTT; CDR3 protein: CAISEKGPPNTGELFF
J gene: TRBJ2-7; V gene: TRBV24-1; CDR3 length: 13; clone size: few; D gene: TRBD1; CDR3 DNA: TGTGCCACAGCTCGACAGGGGGCCCACGAGCAGTACTTC; CDR3 protein: CATARQGAHEQYF
J gene: TRBJ1-2; V gene: TRBV5-1; CDR3 length: 12; clone size: -; D gene: -; CDR3 DNA: TGCGCCAGCAGCCCCACACACTATGGCTACACCTTC; CDR3 protein: CASSPTHYGYTF
J gene: TRBJ2-1; V gene: TRBV4-1; CDR3 length: 15; clone size: -; D gene: -; CDR3 DNA: TGCGCCAGCAGCCGAGGGTGGTGGGGCTACAATGAGCAGTTCTTC; CDR3 protein: CASSRGWWGYNEQFF
J gene: TRBJ2-1; V gene: TRBV27; CDR3 length: 16; clone size: many; D gene: TRBD2; CDR3 DNA: TGTGCCAGCAGTTTATATACTAGCGGGAGCCTCAATGAGCAGTTCTTC; CDR3 protein: CASSLYTSGSLNEQFF
J gene: TRBJ2-1; V gene: TRBV6-1; CDR3 length: 15; clone size: few; D gene: TRBD1; CDR3 DNA: TGTGCCAGCAGTGTAGACAGGGGGCGCGACAATGAGCAGTTCTTC; CDR3 protein: CASSVDRGRDNEQFF
J gene: TRBJ1-1; V gene: TRBV5-6; CDR3 length: 12; clone size: -; D gene: -; CDR3 DNA: TGTGCCAGCAGCTTACGGATCACTGAAGCTTTCTTT; CDR3 protein: CASSLRITEAFF
J gene: TRBJ1-1; V gene: TRBV6-5; CDR3 length: 16; clone size: many; D gene: -; CDR3 DNA: TGTGCCAGCAGTTACGCACCGACGGGGGAGGGCACTGAAGCTTTCTTT; CDR3 protein: CASSYAPTGEGTEAFF
J gene: TRBJ2-1; V gene: TRBV24-1; CDR3 length: 16; clone size: -; D gene: TRBD1; CDR3 DNA: TGTGCCACCAGTGATTCCCGGGACAGAGCCTACAATGAGCAGTTCTTC; CDR3 protein: CATSDSRDRAYNEQFF
J gene: TRBJ1-2; V gene: TRBV20-1; CDR3 length: 15; clone size: large; D gene: -; CDR3 DNA: TGCAGTGCTAGAGCCCTAGCAGGGGTCAACTATGGCTACACCTTC; CDR3 protein: CSARALAGVNYGYTF
J gene: TRBJ2-1; V gene: TRBV4-3; CDR3 length: 12; clone size: few; D gene: -; CDR3 DNA: TGCGCCAGCAGTCACTATAACCATGAGCAGTTCTTC; CDR3 protein: CASSHYNHEQFF
J gene: TRBJ1-6; V gene: TRBV18; CDR3 length: 15; clone size: -; D gene: -; CDR3 DNA: TGTGCCAGCTCACCGGAAGACGGTGCTAATTCACCCCTCCACTTT; CDR3 protein: CASSPEDGANSPLHF
J gene: TRBJ2-1; V gene: TRBV27; CDR3 length: 17; clone size: -; D gene: -; CDR3 DNA: TGTGCCAGCAGTTCCCTTGGGTACCCTGGACCCTACAATGAGCAGTTCTTC; CDR3 protein: CASSSLGYPGPYNEQFF
J gene: TRBJ2-1; V gene: TRBV7-7; CDR3 length: 12; clone size: -; D gene: TRBD2; CDR3 DNA: TGTGCCAGCAGCTTGGGGGGGGGTGAGCAGTTCTTC; CDR3 protein: CASSLGGGEQFF
J gene: TRBJ2-3; V gene: TRBV12-3/TRBV12-4; CDR3 length: 19; clone size: once; D gene: TRBD1; CDR3 DNA: TGTGCCAGCACCATCCCCGGGGGGACAGGGTGGATATGTGCAGATACGCAGTATTTT; CDR3 protein: CASTIPGGTGWICADTQYF
J gene: TRBJ2-1; V gene: TRBV7-3; CDR3 length: 15; clone size: -; D gene: TRBD1; CDR3 DNA: TGTGCCAGCAGCTTGGTAGGGGGCAACTACAATGAGCAGTTCTTC; CDR3 protein: CASSLVGGNYNEQFF
J gene: TRBJ2-3; V gene: TRBV12-3/TRBV12-4; CDR3 length: 14; clone size: few; D gene: -; CDR3 DNA: TGTGCCAGCAGTTGGCAGCTAGGGACAGATACGCAGTATTTT; CDR3 protein: CASSWQLGTDTQYF
J gene: TRBJ2-3; V gene: TRBV2; CDR3 length: 18; clone size: -; D gene: -; CDR3 DNA: TGTGCCAGCAGTGAAGCGGTTGCTCGGCGGGGGCGCACAGATACGCAGTATTTT; CDR3 protein: CASSEAVARRGRTDTQYF
J gene: TRBJ2-4; V gene: TRBV6-2/TRBV6-3; CDR3 length: 16; clone size: -; D gene: -; CDR3 DNA: TGTGCCAGCAGTTACTCGTGCTGCTTAGCCAAAAACATTCAGTACTTC; CDR3 protein: CASSYSCCLAKNIQYF
J gene: TRBJ2-1; V gene: TRBV6-4; CDR3 length: 14; clone size: many; D gene: TRBD1; CDR3 DNA: TGTGCCAGCAGTGGGGGGACAGGGGGCGATGAGCAGTTCTTC; CDR3 protein: CASSGGTGGDEQFF
J gene: TRBJ1-4; V gene: TRBV20-1; CDR3 length: 14; clone size: few; D gene: -; CDR3 DNA: TGCAGTGCTAGAGATTGGGCGACGGAGGAAAAACTGTTTTTT; CDR3 protein: CSARDWATEEKLFF
J gene: TRBJ2-1; V gene: TRBV7-9; CDR3 length: 12; clone size: -; D gene: -; CDR3 DNA: TGTGCCAGCAGCTCTGGGGAGAATGAGCAGTTCTTC; CDR3 protein: CASSSGENEQFF
J gene: TRBJ2-7; V gene: TRBV7-8; CDR3 length: 16; clone size: -; D gene: -; CDR3 DNA: TGTGCCAGCAGCCTAAACAGGGTTGGTGAGGACTACGAGCAGTACTTC; CDR3 protein: CASSLNRVGEDYEQYF
J gene: TRBJ2-7; V gene: TRBV7-2; CDR3 length: 16; clone size: few; D gene: TRBD1; CDR3 DNA: TGTGCCAGCAGCCCACCCGGACAGGATCCTACCTACGAGCAGTACTTC; CDR3 protein: CASSPPGQDPTYEQYF
J gene: TRBJ2-5; V gene: TRBV29-1; CDR3 length: 19; clone size: many; D gene: TRBD1; CDR3 DNA: TGCAGCGTTGAAGCTTATCACGGGACAGGCTGGGGAGTTCAAGAGACCCAGTACTTC; CDR3 protein: CSVEAYHGTGWGVQETQYF
J gene: TRBJ1-2; V gene: TRBV12-3/TRBV12-4; CDR3 length: 15; clone size: few; D gene: TRBD1; CDR3 DNA: TGTGCCAGCAGTTTAAGGGAGGACAGGGCCTATGGCTACACCTTC; CDR3 protein: CASSLREDRAYGYTF
J gene: TRBJ2-3; V gene: TRBV10-3; CDR3 length: 14; clone size: -; D gene: -; CDR3 DNA: TGTGCCATCAGTGAGGAAAGAGGGTCAGATACGCAGTATTTT; CDR3 protein: CAISEERGSDTQYF
J gene: TRBJ1-2; V gene: TRBV12-3/TRBV12-4; CDR3 length: 17; clone size: -; D gene: TRBD1; CDR3 DNA: TGTGCCAGCAGTTTAGTACGTAGACAGGGAGCCGACTATGGCTACACCTTC; CDR3 protein: CASSLVRRQGADYGYTF
J gene: TRBJ2-3; V gene: TRBV15; CDR3 length: 15; clone size: -; D gene: TRBD2; CDR3 DNA: TGTGCCACCAGCAGAGCGACTAGCGTAACAGATACGCAGTATTTT; CDR3 protein: CATSRATSVTDTQYF
J gene: TRBJ2-2; V gene: TRBV29-1; CDR3 length: 12; clone size: -; D gene: -; CDR3 DNA: TGCAGCGTTGACATGGGTCCCGGGGAGCTGTTTTTT; CDR3 protein: CSVDMGPGELFF
J gene: TRBJ2-7; V gene: TRBV5-1; CDR3 length: 16; clone size: -; D gene: TRBD2; CDR3 DNA: TGCGCCAGCAGCAACGGACCGGGACTAGCGTACTACGAGCAGTACTTC; CDR3 protein: CASSNGPGLAYYEQYF
J gene: TRBJ1-2; V gene: TRBV30; CDR3 length: 14; clone size: many; D gene: -; CDR3 DNA: TGTGCATCTTCTTCGGACGTATGGAACTATGGCTACACCTTC; CDR3 protein: CASSSDVWNYGYTF
J gene: TRBJ2-5; V gene: TRBV18; CDR3 length: 14; clone size: few; D gene: -; CDR3 DNA: TGTGCCAGCTCACCCAGACAGCCGGTGAAGACCCAGTACTTC; CDR3 protein: CASSPRQPVKTQYF
J gene: TRBJ2-1; V gene: TRBV5-4; CDR3 length: 15; clone size: -; D gene: TRBD2; CDR3 DNA: TGTGCCAGCAGCTCATCTAGCGGGAAAAGAAATGAGCAGTTCTTC; CDR3 protein: CASSSSSGKRNEQFF